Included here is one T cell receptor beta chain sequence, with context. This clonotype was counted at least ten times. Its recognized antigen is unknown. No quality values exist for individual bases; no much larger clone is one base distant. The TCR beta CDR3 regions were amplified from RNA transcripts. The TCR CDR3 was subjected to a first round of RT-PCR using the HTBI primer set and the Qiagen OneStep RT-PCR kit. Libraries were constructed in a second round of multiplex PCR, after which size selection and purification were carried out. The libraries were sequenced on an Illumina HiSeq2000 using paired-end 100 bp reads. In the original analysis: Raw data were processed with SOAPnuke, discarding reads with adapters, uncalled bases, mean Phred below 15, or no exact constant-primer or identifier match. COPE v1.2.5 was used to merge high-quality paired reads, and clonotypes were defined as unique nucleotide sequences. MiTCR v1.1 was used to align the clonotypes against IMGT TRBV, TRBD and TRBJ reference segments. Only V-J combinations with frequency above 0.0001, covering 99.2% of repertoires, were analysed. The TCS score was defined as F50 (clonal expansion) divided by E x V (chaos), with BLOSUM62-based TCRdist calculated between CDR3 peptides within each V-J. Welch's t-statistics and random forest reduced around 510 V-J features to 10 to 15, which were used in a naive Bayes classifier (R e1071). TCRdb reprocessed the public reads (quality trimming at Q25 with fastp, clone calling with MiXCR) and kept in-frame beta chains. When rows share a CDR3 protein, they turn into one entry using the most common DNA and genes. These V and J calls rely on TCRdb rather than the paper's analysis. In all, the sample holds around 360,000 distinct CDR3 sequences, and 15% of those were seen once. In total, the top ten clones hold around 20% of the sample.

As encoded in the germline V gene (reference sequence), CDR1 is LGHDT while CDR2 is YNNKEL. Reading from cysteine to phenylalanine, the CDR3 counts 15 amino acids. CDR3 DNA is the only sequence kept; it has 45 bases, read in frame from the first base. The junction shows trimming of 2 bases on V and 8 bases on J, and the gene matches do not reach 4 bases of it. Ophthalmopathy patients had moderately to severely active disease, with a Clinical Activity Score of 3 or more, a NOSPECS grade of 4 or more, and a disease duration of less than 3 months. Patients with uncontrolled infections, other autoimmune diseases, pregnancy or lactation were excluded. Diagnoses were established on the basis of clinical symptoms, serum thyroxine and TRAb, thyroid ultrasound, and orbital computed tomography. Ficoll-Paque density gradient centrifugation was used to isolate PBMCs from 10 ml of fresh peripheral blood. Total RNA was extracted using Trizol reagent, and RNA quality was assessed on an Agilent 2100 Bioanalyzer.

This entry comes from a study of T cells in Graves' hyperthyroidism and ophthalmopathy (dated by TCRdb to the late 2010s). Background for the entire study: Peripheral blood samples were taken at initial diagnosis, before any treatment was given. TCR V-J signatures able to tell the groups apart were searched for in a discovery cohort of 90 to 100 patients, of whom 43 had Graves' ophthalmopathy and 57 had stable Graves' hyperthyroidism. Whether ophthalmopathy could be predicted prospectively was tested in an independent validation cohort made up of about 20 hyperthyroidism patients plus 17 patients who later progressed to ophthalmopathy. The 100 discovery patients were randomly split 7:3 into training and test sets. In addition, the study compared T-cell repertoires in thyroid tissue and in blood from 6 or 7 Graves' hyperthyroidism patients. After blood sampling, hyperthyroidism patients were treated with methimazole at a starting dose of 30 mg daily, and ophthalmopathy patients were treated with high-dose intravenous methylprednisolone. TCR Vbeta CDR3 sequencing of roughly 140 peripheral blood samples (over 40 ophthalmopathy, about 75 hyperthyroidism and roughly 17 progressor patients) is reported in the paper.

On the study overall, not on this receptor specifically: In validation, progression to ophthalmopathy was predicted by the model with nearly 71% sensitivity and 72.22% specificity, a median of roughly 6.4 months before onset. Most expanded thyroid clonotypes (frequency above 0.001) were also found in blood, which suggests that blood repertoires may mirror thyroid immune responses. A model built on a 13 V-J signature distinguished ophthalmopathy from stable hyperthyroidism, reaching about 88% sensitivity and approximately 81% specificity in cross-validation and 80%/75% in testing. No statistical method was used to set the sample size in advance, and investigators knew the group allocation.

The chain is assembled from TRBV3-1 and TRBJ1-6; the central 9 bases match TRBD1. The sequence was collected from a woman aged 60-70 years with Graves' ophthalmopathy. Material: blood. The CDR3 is CASSQKGQGDSPLHF. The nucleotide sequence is TGTGCCAGCAGCCAAAAGGGACAGGGAGATTCACCCCTCCACTTT. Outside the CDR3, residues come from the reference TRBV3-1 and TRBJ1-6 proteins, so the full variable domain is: DTAVSQTPKYLVTQMGNDKSIKCEQNLGHDTMYWYKQDSKKFLKIMFSYNNKELIINETVPNRFSPKSPDKAHLNLHINSLELGDSAVYFCASSQKGQGDSPLHFGNGTRLTVT.